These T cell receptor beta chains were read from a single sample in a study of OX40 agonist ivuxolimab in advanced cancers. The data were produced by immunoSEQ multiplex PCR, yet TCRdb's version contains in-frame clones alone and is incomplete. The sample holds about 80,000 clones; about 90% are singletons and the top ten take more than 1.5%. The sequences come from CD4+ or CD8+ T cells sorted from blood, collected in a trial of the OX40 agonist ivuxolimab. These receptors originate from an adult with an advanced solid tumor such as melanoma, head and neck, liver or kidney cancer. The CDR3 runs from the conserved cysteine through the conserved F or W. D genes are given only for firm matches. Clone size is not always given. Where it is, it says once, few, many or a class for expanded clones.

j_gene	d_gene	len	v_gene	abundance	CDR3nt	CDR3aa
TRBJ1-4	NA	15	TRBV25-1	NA	TGTGCCAGCAGTAGCCACACTGCAACTAATGAAAAACTGTTTTTT	CASSSHTATNEKLFF
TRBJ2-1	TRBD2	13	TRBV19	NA	TGTGCCAGTAGTGTACTAGCGGGCCAGAAGCAGTTCTTC	CASSVLAGQKQFF
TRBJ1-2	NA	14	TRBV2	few	TGTGCCAGCAGGGCAGAGTCCAGTGGCTATGGCTACACCTTC	CASRAESSGYGYTF
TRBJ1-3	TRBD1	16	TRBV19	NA	TGTGCCAGTAGTTCGGGACAGCCTGGCTCTGGAAACACCATATATTTT	CASSSGQPGSGNTIYF
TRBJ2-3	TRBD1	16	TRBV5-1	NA	TGCGCCAGCAGCTTCCTTCCGGGACAGGGAACAGATACGCAGTATTTT	CASSFLPGQGTDTQYF
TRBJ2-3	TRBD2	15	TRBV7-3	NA	TGTGCCAGCAGCCAAACGGGAGGGGAAACAGATACGCAGTATTTT	CASSQTGGETDTQYF
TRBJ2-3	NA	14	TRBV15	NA	TGTGCCACCAGCAGAGCGGGGGGCACAGATACGCAGTATTTT	CATSRAGGTDTQYF
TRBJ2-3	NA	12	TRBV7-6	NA	TGTGCCAGCAGCCCTCCGGCGGATACGCAGTATTTT	CASSPPADTQYF
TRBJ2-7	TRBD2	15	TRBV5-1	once	TGCGCCAGCAGCTTGGTCGCGGGAGAGACATACGAGCAGTACTTC	CASSLVAGETYEQYF
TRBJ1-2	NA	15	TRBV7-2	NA	TGTGCCAGCAGCTTAAGTTCAACAGGCCCTTATGGCTACACCTTC	CASSLSSTGPYGYTF
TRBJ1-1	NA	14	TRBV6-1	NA	NA	CASRADSFLAEAFF
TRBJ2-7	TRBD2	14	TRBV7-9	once	TGTGCCAGCAGCTCGGGACTAGCGGGAGGCGAGCAGTACTTC	CASSSGLAGGEQYF
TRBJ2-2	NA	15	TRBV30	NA	TGTGCCTGGAGTGTAAGTGGGCCAGCGTCCGGGGAGCTGTTTTTT	CAWSVSGPASGELFF
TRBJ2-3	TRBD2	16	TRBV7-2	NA	TGTGCCAGCAGCCCACTAGCGGGGGGGCCCGTAGATACGCAGTATTTT	CASSPLAGGPVDTQYF
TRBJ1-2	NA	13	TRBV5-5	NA	TGTGCCAGCAGCTTGGATGACGGTAGAGGCTACACCTTC	CASSLDDGRGYTF
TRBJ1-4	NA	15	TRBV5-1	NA	TGCGCCAGCAGCTCACGGCCAGGGCAGAATGAAAAACTGTTTTTT	CASSSRPGQNEKLFF
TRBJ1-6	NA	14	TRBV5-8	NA	TGTGCCAGCAGCTTGGCCGAAGGGGACTCACCCCTCCACTTT	CASSLAEGDSPLHF
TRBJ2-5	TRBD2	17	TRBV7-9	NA	TGTGCCAGCAGCTTATTTCGAACTAGCGGCTACCAAGAGACCCAGTACTTC	CASSLFRTSGYQETQYF
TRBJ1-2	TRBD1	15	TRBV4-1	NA	TGCGCCAGCAGCCAGATAGGACAGGGCTATTTAGGCTACACCTTC	CASSQIGQGYLGYTF
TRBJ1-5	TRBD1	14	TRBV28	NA	TGTGCCAGCAGTTTTGCAGGGGGAGGTCAGCCCCAGCATTTT	CASSFAGGGQPQHF
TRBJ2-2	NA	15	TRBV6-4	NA	TGTGCCAGCAGAAAGGAGGGTCTCCTCACCGGGGAGCTGTTTTTT	CASRKEGLLTGELFF
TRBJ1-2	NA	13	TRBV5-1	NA	TGCGCCAGCAGGGAACGGGCTGGCGGCGGCTACACCTTC	CASRERAGGGYTF
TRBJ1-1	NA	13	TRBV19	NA	TGTGCCAGCAAACGGAACCTGAACACTGAAGCTTTCTTT	CASKRNLNTEAFF
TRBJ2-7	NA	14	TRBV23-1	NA	TGCGCCAGCAGTCAGGACAGTTCCATCTACGAGCAGTACTTC	CASSQDSSIYEQYF
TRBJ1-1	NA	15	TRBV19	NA	TGTGCCAGTAGTATTATGGGGAGAGGTCGCACTGAAGCTTTCTTT	CASSIMGRGRTEAFF
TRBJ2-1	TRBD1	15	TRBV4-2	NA	TGTGCCAGCAGCCAACCGACAGGGTTGTACAATGAGCAGTTCTTC	CASSQPTGLYNEQFF
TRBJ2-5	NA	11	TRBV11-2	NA	TGTGCCAGCAGCCCGGGGGAGACCCAGTACTTC	CASSPGETQYF
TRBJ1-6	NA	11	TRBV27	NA	TGTGCCAGCAGTAGTAATTCACCCCTCCACTTT	CASSSNSPLHF
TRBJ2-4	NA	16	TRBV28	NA	TGTGCCAGCAGTTTTGATATCCAGAGAGCCAAAAACATTCAGTACTTC	CASSFDIQRAKNIQYF
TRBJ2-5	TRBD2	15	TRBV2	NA	TGTGCCAGCAGTGGACTAGCGCGAGGCGCAGAGACCCAGTACTTC	CASSGLARGAETQYF
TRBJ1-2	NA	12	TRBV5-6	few	TGTGCCAGCAGCACCGGGGGGCGGACGCGAACCTTC	CASSTGGRTRTF
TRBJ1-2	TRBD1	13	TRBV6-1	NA	TGTGCCAGCAGCGGGACAGGGAGAGAGGGCTACACCTTC	CASSGTGREGYTF
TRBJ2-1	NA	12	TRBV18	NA	TGTGCCAGCTCGAAGGGGGTAAATGAGCAATTCTTC	CASSKGVNEQFF
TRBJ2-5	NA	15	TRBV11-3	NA	TGTGCCAGCAGCTTAGTACGGGGATTGGGAGAGACCCAGTACTTC	CASSLVRGLGETQYF
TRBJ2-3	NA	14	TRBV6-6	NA	TGTGCCAGCAGTCCACGAGAGGTAGCAGATACGCAGTATTTT	CASSPREVADTQYF
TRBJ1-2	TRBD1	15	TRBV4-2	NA	TGTGCCAGCAGCCAGGCGACAGGGGTGAAGGATGGCTACACCTTC	CASSQATGVKDGYTF
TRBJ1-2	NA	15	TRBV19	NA	TGTGCCAGTAGTGCAGGACAGACTTCCAACTATGGCTACACCTTC	CASSAGQTSNYGYTF
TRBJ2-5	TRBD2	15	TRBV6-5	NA	TGTGCCAGCAGTTACTCGCGGGAGCGCCAAGAGACCCAGTACTTC	CASSYSRERQETQYF
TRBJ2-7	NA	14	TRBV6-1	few	TGTGCCAGCAGTGGGGCGACAGGCCCCTACGAGCAGTACTTC	CASSGATGPYEQYF
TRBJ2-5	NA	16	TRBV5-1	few	TGCGCCAGCAGCCCCGGGAGGACAGGGAACCAAGAGACCCAGTACTTC	CASSPGRTGNQETQYF
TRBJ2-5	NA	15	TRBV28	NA	TGTGCCAGCAGTTTAAGTACGGAGGGTTGGGAGACCCAGTACTTC	CASSLSTEGWETQYF
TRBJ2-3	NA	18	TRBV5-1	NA	TGCGCCAGCAGCTTGGGTGTGACGGGCGGGATTAGCACAGATACGCAGTATTTT	CASSLGVTGGISTDTQYF
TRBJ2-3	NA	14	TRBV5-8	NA	TGTGCCAGCAGCTTGGGGGGCAGTGCAGATACGCAGTATTTT	CASSLGGSADTQYF
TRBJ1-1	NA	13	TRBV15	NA	TGTGCCACCAGCAGGGCATTGAACACTGAAGCTTTCTTT	CATSRALNTEAFF
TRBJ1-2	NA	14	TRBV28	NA	TGTGCCAGCAAAATCGGCGGTTGGTCCTATGGCTACACCTTC	CASKIGGWSYGYTF
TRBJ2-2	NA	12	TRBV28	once	TGTGCCAGCATGGGGTTGAGGGGGGAGCTGTTTTTT	CASMGLRGELFF
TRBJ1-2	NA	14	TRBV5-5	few	TGTGCCAGCAGCTTGGAGTGGGGAATCTATGGCTACACCTTC	CASSLEWGIYGYTF
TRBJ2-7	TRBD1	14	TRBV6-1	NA	TGTGCCAGCAGCGGGACAGGGGGAAAGGGCGAGCAGTACTTC	CASSGTGGKGEQYF
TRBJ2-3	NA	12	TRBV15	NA	TGTGCCACCAGCAGAGTTACAGATACGCAGTATTTT	CATSRVTDTQYF
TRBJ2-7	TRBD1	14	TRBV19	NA	TGTGCCAGTGGAAGGACAGGGGGATCCTACGAGCAGTACTTC	CASGRTGGSYEQYF
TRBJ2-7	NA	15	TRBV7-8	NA	TGTGCCAGCAGCTTAGGCCAGTTAAGCTCCTACGAGCAGTACTTC	CASSLGQLSSYEQYF
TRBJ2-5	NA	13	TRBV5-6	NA	TGTGCCAGCAGCTCGACGGGTAAGGAGACCCAGTACTTC	CASSSTGKETQYF
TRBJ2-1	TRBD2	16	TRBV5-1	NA	TGCGCCAGCAGTTCCGGGACTAGCGGGCTTAACAATGAGCAGTTCTTC	CASSSGTSGLNNEQFF
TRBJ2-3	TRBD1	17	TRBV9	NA	TGTGCCAGCAGCGTAGGGATCCGACAGGGGAGCACAGATACGCAGTATTTT	CASSVGIRQGSTDTQYF
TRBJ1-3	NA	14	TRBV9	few	TGTGCCAGCAGTGGCGCAGGGGCTGGAAACACCATATATTTT	CASSGAGAGNTIYF
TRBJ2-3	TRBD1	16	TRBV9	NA	TGTGCCAGCAGCTCTCGACAGGGGGAAGAAACAGATACGCAGTATTTT	CASSSRQGEETDTQYF
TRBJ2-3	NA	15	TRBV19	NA	TGTGCCAGTAGTATAAACAGGGAGAGACGAGATACGCAGTATTTT	CASSINRERRDTQYF
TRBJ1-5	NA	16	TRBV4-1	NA	TGCGCCAGCAGCCAAGAGGTGACAGCTTTTCCTCAGCCCCAGCATTTT	CASSQEVTAFPQPQHF
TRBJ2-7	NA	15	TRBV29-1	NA	TGCAGCGTTGAGGGTTGGCAGGGTCCATACTACGAGCAGTACTTC	CSVEGWQGPYYEQYF